This entry features one T cell receptor (beta chain) sequence. This clonotype was counted a few times. This clone's antigen is unknown. No base qualities exist here, and no much larger clone lies one base off it. CDR1 and CDR2 are drawn from the germline V gene: SQVTM, ANQGSEA. Unmatched junction bases come to 5, with V trimmed by 6 bases and J by 3 bases. The CDR3 runs 14 residues from the cysteine to the phenylalanine. The sequence is cut down to CDR3 DNA, 42 bases in frame from base 1. The data stem from a study of type 1 regulatory T cells (dated by TCRdb to the early 2020s). Background for the entire study: The study characterized an in vitro protocol that generated a Tr1-enriched, alloantigen-specific CD4 T cell product named T-allo10. T-allo10 was being tested clinically in patients with hematological malignancies who were undergoing allogeneic hematopoietic stem cell transplantation.

The instrument given in TCRdb is Illumina MiSeq. TCRdb reworked the public reads: Q25 trimming with fastp, MiXCR clone assembly, productive beta chains retained. Rows are unified per CDR3 protein, each entry keeping the most common DNA and genes. The sample table contains 75,000 to 100,000 distinct CDR3 sequences; only one count was recorded for roughly 31% of them. The ten largest clones represent about 2% of the sample. The sequencing sample was made of CD4+ T cells, either the whole sample or a sorted fraction (not recorded which). The chain couples TRBV29-1 to TRBJ1-5, with 10 bases in between that match TRBD1. This TCR derives from a human donor in good health. The sequence in DNA is TGCAGCGTCCTGGGGACAGGGGACAATCAGCCCCAGCATTTT. This encodes CSVLGTGDNQPQHF.